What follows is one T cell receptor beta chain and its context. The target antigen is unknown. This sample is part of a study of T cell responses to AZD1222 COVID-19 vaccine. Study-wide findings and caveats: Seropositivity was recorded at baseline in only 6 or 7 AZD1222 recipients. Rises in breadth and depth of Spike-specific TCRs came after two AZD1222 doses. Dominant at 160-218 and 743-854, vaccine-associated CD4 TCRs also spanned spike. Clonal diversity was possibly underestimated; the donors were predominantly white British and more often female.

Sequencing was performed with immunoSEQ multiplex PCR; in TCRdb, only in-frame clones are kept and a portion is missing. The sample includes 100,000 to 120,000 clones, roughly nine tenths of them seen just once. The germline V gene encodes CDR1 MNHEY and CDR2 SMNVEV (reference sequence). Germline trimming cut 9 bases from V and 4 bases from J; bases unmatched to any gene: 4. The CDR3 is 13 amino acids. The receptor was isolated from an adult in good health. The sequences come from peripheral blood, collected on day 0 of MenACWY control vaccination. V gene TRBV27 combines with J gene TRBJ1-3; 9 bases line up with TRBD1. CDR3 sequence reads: CASRQGGGNTIYF. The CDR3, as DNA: TGTGCCAGTAGACAGGGGGGCGGAAACACCATATATTTT.